This is a list of T cell receptor beta chains from one sample in a study of T-cell memory formation after mild COVID-19. MiXCR was run by TCRdb on the 5' RACE reads, yielding one entry per CDR3 protein. The table has approximately 210,000 distinct CDR3 sequences, about 11% seen once. Sample: PBMCs or a T cell subset sorted from them (not recorded which). The receptor source for this set is a man aged 18 to 30 who had mild COVID-19 (a few samples of this study predate the infection). Cell type and time point are not known. The conserved cysteine and the conserved F or W are not part of the CDR3 here. A D gene is named only where the DNA matches it firmly.

J: TRBJ2-1
D: -
V: TRBV5-1
CDR3: ASSRPSYNEQF

J: TRBJ2-3
D: TRBD1
V: TRBV6-2/TRBV6-3
CDR3: ASLHRGTLTDTQY

J: TRBJ2-1
D: TRBD1
V: TRBV24-1
CDR3: ATSDSRQGASNEQF

J: TRBJ2-1
D: TRBD1
V: TRBV6-2/TRBV6-3
CDR3: ASSSLRTGENNEQF

J: TRBJ1-1
D: TRBD1
V: TRBV20-1
CDR3: SARDHQGANTEAF

J: TRBJ2-2
D: -
V: TRBV7-2
CDR3: ASSSYGDGELF

J: TRBJ1-1
D: -
V: TRBV20-1
CDR3: SARDWRGRGTEAF

J: TRBJ2-7
D: -
V: TRBV6-5
CDR3: ASSYSELGGTYEQY

J: TRBJ1-2
D: -
V: TRBV4-1
CDR3: ASRGATNYGYT

J: TRBJ2-3
D: -
V: TRBV5-1
CDR3: ASSLDSEKQY

J: TRBJ1-3
D: -
V: TRBV28
CDR3: ASSQPGSSGNTIY

J: TRBJ1-1
D: -
V: TRBV27
CDR3: ASSFKETTEAF

J: TRBJ1-2
D: -
V: TRBV6-2/TRBV6-3
CDR3: ASSPGTSYGYT

J: TRBJ1-2
D: -
V: TRBV20-1
CDR3: SASLGDGYT

J: TRBJ2-3
D: TRBD2
V: TRBV12-3/TRBV12-4
CDR3: ASRERGGWPDTQY

J: TRBJ1-1
D: -
V: TRBV7-9
CDR3: ARGGRTPMMNTEAF

J: TRBJ2-7
D: -
V: TRBV21-1
CDR3: ASTPGQFISYEQY

J: TRBJ2-5
D: -
V: TRBV5-1
CDR3: ASSLEWLQGGQETQY

J: TRBJ2-2
D: TRBD1
V: TRBV5-1
CDR3: ASSPPGQGNTGELF

J: TRBJ2-3
D: -
V: TRBV6-4
CDR3: ASSDSKGRTQY

J: TRBJ2-1
D: TRBD2
V: TRBV25-1
CDR3: ASMRRGGYNEQF

J: TRBJ1-1
D: TRBD1
V: TRBV15
CDR3: ATSRVGLGTGPSKNTEAF

J: TRBJ2-3
D: -
V: TRBV4-3
CDR3: ASSQLGHADTQY

J: TRBJ2-5
D: TRBD1
V: TRBV7-2
CDR3: ASSATGGPETQY

J: TRBJ2-7
D: TRBD2
V: TRBV9
CDR3: ASSVGVTSGDHTYEQY

J: TRBJ2-2
D: TRBD2
V: TRBV5-1
CDR3: ASSNRLAGVTGELF

J: TRBJ1-1
D: -
V: TRBV4-3
CDR3: ASSQGAENTEAF

J: TRBJ2-5
D: -
V: TRBV20-1
CDR3: SAPEGTQY

J: TRBJ2-3
D: TRBD1
V: TRBV27
CDR3: ASSRDRASTDTQY

J: TRBJ1-1
D: -
V: TRBV5-1
CDR3: ASYPLGSTEAF

J: TRBJ2-1
D: -
V: TRBV6-2/TRBV6-3
CDR3: ASSWAAEQF

J: TRBJ2-3
D: -
V: TRBV29-1
CDR3: SVEKGMNTQY

J: TRBJ2-1
D: -
V: TRBV2
CDR3: ASNQGEDEQF

J: TRBJ2-7
D: -
V: TRBV29-1
CDR3: SAPTDSTDEQY

J: TRBJ2-1
D: -
V: TRBV7-9
CDR3: ASSPDGSYNEQF

J: TRBJ2-3
D: -
V: TRBV9
CDR3: ASSRSGFLTDTQY

J: TRBJ2-7
D: TRBD1
V: TRBV7-2
CDR3: ASSPLDEDRPGRSSYEQY

J: TRBJ1-5
D: -
V: TRBV6-2/TRBV6-3
CDR3: ASSYGNSNQPQH

J: TRBJ1-6
D: TRBD1
V: TRBV5-4
CDR3: ASSLDRGPNSPLH

J: TRBJ1-1
D: -
V: TRBV5-1
CDR3: ASSLEGVNTEAF